This T cell receptor beta chain was obtained from a study of vaccination and CD4 T cells after COVID-19. Study-wide results and limits: Detection of a median about 90% of reactive clones in convalescent patients was confined to the period after vaccination. Spike mono-reactivity was evident in 304 of the 307 vaccine-specific clones derived from convalescent patients.

Germline assignment: CDR1 KGHDR and CDR2 SFDVKD. The V end was cut by 4 bases, the J end by 4 bases, with 15 bases between. CDR3 length equals 15 residues. Worth noting for this clonotype: The antigen is not known.

Treatment described: 10-day PBMC culture with coronavirus spike peptide pools or control peptides (ViraFEST assay). CD4+ T lymphocytes from the unexposed donor were collected before the COVID-19 pandemic (2011-2018). Oncomine TCR Beta short-read sequencing was applied to DNA from cultured CD4+ T cells. In TCRdb, the PCR reads were re-called with MiXCR into one record per CDR3 protein. The sample gives approximately 3,700 distinct CDR3 sequences, around a quarter of which show up once; roughly 14% is in the top ten. The receptor's source is a human donor in good health. The sequenced sample consisted of CD4+ T cells from blood, cultured in vitro. This chain joins TRBV24-1 and TRBJ2-5, with D perhaps matching TRBD1 or TRBD2 (6 bases each). The CDR3 spells CATSDPRGAGETQYF. CDR3 DNA: TGTGCCACCAGTGACCCGAGGGGGGCAGGAGAGACCCAGTACTTC.